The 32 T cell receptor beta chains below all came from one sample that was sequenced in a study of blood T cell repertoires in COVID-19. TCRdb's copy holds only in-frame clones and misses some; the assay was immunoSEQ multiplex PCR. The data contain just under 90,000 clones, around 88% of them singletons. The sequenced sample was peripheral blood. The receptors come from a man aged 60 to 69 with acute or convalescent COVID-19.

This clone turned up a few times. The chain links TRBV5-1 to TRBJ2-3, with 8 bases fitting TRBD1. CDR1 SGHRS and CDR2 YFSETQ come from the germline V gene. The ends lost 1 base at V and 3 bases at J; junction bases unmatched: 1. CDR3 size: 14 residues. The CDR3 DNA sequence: TGCGCCAGCAGCTTGCGGACAGGGACAGATACGCAGTATTTT. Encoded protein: CASSLRTGTDTQYF.

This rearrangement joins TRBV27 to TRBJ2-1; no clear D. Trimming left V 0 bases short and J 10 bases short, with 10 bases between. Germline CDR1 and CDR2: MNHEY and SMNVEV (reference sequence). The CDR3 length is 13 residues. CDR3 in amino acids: CASSLSWLGEQFF. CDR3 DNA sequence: TGTGCCAGCAGTTTATCGTGGCTCGGGGAGCAGTTCTTC.

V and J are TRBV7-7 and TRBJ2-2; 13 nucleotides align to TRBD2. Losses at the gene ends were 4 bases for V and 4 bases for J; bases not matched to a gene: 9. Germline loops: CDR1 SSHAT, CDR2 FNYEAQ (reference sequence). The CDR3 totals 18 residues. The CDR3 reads CASSSFTGTSGITGELFF. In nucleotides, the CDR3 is TGTGCCAGCAGCTCCTTTACCGGGACTAGCGGGATCACCGGGGAGCTGTTTTTT.

This CDR3 reads CASGPNRGAQYF. The CDR3 nucleotides read TGTGCCAGCGGGCCTAACAGGGGTGCTCAGTACTTC. V usage is TRBV6-5 and J usage is TRBJ2-4, with 7 bases that match TRBD1. Per the germline V gene, CDR1 is MNHEY and CDR2 is SVGAGI. The CDR3 has 12 residues. The ends lost 8 bases at V and 12 bases at J; junction bases unmatched: 10.

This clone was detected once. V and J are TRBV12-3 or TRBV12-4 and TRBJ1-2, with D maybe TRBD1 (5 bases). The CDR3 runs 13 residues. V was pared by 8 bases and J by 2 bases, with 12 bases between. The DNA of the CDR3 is TGTGCCAGCGGACACAGGAAAAACTATGGCTACACCTTC. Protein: CASGHRKNYGYTF.

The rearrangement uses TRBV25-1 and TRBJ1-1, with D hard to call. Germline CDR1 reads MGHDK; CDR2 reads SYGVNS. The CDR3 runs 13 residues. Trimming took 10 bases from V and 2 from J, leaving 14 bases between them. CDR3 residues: CATTDFGNTEAFF. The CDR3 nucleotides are TGTGCCACCACAGATTTTGGAAACACTGAAGCTTTCTTT.

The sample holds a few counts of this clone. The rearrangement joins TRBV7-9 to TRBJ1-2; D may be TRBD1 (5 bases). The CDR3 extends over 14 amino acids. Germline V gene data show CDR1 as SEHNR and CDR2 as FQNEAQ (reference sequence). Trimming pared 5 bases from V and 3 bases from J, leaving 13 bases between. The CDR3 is CASSRRGSYYGYTF. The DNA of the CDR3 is TGTGCCAGCAGCCGTAGGGGATCGTACTATGGCTACACCTTC.

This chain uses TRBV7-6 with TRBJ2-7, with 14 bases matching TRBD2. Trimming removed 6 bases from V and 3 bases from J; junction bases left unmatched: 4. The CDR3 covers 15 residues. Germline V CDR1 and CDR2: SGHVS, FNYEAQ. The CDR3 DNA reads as TGTGCCAGCAGTTCCGGACTAGCGGGAGGCTACGAGCAGTACTTC. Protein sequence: CASSSGLAGGYEQYF. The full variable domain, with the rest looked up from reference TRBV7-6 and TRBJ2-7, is GAGVSQSPRYKVTKRGQDVALRCDPISGHVSLYWYRQALGQGPEFLTYFNYEAQQDKSGLPNDRFSAERPEGSISTLTIQRTEQRDSAMYRCASSSGLAGGYEQYFGPGTRLTVT.

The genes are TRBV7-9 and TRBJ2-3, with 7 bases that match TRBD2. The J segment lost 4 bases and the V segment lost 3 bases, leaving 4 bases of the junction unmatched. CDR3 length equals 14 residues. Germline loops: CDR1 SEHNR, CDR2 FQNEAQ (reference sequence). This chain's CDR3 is CASSFRRESDTQYF. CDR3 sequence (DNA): TGTGCCAGCAGCTTTAGGCGGGAGTCAGATACGCAGTATTTT.

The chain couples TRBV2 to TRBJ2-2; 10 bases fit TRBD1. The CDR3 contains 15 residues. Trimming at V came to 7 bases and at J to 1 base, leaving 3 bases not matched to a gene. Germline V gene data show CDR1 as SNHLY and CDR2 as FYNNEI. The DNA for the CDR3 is TGTGCCAGCACGGGACAGGGGTTGAACACCGGGGAGCTGTTTTTT. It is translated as CASTGQGLNTGELFF.

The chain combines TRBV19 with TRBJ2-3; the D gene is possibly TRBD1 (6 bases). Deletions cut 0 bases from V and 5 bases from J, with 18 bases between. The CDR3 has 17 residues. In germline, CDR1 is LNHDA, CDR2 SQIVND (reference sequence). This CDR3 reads CASSIEGARGLLDTQYF. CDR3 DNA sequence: TGTGCCAGTAGTATAGAGGGTGCCAGGGGCTTATTAGATACGCAGTATTTT.

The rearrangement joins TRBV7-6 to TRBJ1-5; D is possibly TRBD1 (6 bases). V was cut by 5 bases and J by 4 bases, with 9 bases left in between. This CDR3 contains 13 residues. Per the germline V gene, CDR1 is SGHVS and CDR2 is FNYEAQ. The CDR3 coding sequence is TGTGCCAGCAGCCCCAGGGGAAATCAGCCCCAGCATTTT. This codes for CASSPRGNQPQHF.

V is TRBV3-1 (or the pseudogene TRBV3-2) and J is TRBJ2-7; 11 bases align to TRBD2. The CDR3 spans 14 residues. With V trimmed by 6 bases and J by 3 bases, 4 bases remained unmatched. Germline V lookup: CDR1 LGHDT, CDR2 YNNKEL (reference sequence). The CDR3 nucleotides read TGTGCCAGCAGTCACACTAGCGGGAGCTACGAGCAGTACTTC. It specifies CASSHTSGSYEQYF.

This CDR3 is CASSLETGGGYTF. DNA for the CDR3: TGTGCCAGCAGCTTGGAGACAGGTGGGGGCTACACCTTC. The gene calls are TRBV5-4 and TRBJ1-2; tentative D call: TRBD1 (6 bases). The CDR3 loop spans 13 amino acids. Germline CDR1 is SGHNT and CDR2 is YYREEE (reference sequence). Deletions cut 0 bases from V and 8 bases from J, with 11 bases between.

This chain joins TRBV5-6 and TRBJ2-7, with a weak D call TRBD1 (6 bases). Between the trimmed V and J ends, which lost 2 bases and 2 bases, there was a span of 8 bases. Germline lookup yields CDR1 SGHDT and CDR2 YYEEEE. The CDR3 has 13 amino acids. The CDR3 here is CASSFRTAYEQYF. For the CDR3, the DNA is TGTGCCAGCAGCTTCCGGACAGCCTACGAGCAGTACTTC.

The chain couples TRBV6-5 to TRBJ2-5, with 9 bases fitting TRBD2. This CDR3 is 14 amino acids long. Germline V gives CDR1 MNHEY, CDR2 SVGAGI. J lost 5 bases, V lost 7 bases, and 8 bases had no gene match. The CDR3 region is CASIRLAGLETQYF. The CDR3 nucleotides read TGTGCCAGCATTAGGCTAGCGGGGCTGGAGACCCAGTACTTC.

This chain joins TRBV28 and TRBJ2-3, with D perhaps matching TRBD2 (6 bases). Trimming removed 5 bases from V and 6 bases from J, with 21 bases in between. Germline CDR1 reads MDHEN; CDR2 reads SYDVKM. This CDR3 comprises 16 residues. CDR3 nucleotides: TGTGCCAGCAGTACCATGGGGCGGGGCGTAGGTGATACGCAGTATTTT. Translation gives CASSTMGRGVGDTQYF. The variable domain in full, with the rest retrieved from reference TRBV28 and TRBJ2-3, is DVKVTQSSRYLVKRTGEKVFLECVQDMDHENMFWYRQDPGLGLRLIYFSYDVKMKEKGDIPEGYSVSREKKERFSLILESASTNQTSMYLCASSTMGRGVGDTQYFGPGTRLTVL.

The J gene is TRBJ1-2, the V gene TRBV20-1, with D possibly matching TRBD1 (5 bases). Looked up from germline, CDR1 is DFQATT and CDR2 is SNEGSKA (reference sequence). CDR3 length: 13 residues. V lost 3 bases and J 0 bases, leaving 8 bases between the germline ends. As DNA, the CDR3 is TGCAGTGCTAGTTCCAGGGCTAACTATGGCTACACCTTC. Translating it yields CSASSRANYGYTF.

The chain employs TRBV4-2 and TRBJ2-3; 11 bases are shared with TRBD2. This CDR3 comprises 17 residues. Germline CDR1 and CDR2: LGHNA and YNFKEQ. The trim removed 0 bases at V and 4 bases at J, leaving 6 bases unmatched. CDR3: CASSQDGGSGGADTQYF. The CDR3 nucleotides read TGTGCCAGCAGCCAAGATGGGGGTAGCGGGGGGGCAGATACGCAGTATTTT.

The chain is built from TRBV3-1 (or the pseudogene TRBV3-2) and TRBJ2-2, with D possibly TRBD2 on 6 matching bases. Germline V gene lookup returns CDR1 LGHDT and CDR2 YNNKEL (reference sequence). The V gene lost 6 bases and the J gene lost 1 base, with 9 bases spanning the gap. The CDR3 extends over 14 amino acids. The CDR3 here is CASRRRGNTGELFF. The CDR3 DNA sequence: TGTGCCAGCAGACGGCGGGGGAACACCGGGGAGCTGTTTTTT.

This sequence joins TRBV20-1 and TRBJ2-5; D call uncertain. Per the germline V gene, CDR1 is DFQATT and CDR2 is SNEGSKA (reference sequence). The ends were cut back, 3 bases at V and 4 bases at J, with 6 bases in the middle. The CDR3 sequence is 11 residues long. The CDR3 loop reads CSASGGETQYF. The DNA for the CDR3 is TGCAGTGCTAGCGGTGGAGAGACCCAGTACTTC.

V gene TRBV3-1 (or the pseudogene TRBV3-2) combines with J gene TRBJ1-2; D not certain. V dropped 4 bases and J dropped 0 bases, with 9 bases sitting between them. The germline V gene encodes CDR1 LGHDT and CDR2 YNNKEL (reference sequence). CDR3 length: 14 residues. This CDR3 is CASSPSGANYGYTF. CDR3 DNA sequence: TGTGCCAGCAGCCCAAGCGGTGCTAACTATGGCTACACCTTC.

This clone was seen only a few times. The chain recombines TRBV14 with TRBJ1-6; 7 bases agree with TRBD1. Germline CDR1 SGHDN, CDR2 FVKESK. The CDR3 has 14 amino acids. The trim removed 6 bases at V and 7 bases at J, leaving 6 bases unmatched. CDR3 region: CASSTGQNNSPLHF. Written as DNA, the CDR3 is TGTGCCAGCAGTACGGGACAGAACAATTCACCCCTCCACTTT.

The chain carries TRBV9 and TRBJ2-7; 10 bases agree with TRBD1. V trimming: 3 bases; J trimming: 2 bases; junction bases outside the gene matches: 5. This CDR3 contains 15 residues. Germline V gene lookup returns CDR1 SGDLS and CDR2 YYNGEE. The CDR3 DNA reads TGTGCCAGCAGCGCCCGGGACAGGGGTACCTACGAGCAGTACTTC. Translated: CASSARDRGTYEQYF.

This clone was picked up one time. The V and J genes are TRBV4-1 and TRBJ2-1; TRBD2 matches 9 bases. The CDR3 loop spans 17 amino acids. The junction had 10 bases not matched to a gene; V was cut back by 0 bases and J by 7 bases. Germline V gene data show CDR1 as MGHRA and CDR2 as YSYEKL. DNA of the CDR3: TGCGCCAGCAGCCAAGATGGTCTAGCGGGGTCTCGGAATGAGCAGTTCTTC. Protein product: CASSQDGLAGSRNEQFF.

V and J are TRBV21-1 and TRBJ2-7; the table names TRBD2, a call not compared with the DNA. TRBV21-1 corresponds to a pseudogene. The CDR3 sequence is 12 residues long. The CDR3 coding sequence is TGTGCCAGCGGGGGACTAGCGGGAGTAAAGTACTTC. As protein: CASGGLAGVKYF.

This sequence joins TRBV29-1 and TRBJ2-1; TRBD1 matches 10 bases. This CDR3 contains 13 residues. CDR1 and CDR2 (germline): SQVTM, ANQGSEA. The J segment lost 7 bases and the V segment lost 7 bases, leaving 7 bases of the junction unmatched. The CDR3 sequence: CSGRTGGINEQFF. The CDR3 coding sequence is TGCAGCGGAAGGACAGGGGGTATTAATGAGCAGTTCTTC.

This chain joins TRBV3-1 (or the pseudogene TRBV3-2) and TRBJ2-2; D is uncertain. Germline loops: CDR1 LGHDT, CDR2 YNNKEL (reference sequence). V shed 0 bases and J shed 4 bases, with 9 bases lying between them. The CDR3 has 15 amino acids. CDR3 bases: TGTGCCAGCAGCCAAGATGCTACCCGCACCGGGGAGCTGTTTTTT. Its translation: CASSQDATRTGELFF.

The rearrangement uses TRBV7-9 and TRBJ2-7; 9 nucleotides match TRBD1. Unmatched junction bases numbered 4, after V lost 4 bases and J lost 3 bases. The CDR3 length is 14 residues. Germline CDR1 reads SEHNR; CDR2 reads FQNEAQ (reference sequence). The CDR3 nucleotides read TGTGCCAGCAGCTCGACGGGACAGGGCTACGAGCAGTACTTC. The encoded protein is CASSSTGQGYEQYF.

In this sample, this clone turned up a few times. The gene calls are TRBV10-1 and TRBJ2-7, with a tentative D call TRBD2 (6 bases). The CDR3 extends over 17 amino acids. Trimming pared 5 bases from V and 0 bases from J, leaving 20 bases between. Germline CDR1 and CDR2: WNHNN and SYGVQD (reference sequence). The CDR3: CASSPRRGRALSYEQYF. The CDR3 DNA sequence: TGCGCCAGCAGTCCCCGGAGGGGCAGGGCTCTCTCCTACGAGCAGTACTTC.

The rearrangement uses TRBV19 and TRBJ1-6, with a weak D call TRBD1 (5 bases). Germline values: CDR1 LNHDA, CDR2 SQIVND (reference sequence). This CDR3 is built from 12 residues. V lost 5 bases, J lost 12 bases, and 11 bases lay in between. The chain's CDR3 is CASSVQDRPLHF. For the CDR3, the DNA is TGTGCCAGTAGTGTACAGGACCGACCCCTCCACTTT.

The CDR3 loop is CASSADGVALGYTF. The CDR3 nucleotides are TGTGCCAGCAGTGCCGACGGAGTGGCGCTTGGCTACACCTTC. This chain connects TRBV2 to TRBJ1-2; D is ambiguous. With 4 bases removed from V and 7 bases from J, the gap between germline ends came to 16 bases. This CDR3 region has 14 residues. Looked up from germline, CDR1 is SNHLY and CDR2 is FYNNEI.